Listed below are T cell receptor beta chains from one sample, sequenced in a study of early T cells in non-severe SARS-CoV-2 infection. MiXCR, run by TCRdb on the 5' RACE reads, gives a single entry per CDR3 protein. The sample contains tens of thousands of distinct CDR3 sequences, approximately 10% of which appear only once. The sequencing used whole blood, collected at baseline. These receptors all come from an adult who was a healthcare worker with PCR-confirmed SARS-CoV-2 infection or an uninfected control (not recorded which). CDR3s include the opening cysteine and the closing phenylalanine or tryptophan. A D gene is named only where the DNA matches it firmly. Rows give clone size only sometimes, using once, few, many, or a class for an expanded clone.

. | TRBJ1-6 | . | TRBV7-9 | CASSAGPNNSPLHF | TGTGCCAGCAGCGCCGGCCCTAATAATTCACCCCTCCACTTT
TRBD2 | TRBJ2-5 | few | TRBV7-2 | CASSRRGTSGGPTRAQYF | TGTGCCAGCAGCCGCAGGGGGACTAGCGGGGGGCCTACCCGGGCCCAGTACTTC
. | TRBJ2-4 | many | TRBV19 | CASSMGTSIHIQYF | TGTGCCAGTAGTATGGGGACTTCCATCCACATTCAGTACTTC
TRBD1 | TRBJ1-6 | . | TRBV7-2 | CASSPKQGGYSPLHF | TGTGCCAGCAGTCCCAAACAGGGGGGATATTCACCCCTCCACTTT
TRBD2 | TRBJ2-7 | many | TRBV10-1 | CASSESASGFTYEQYF | TGCGCCAGCAGTGAGTCGGCTAGCGGGTTTACCTACGAGCAGTACTTC
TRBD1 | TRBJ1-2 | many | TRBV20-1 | CSAGDRDRVTPNYGYTF | TGCAGTGCAGGGGACCGGGACAGGGTTACTCCTAACTATGGCTACACCTTC
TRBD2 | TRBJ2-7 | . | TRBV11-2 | CASSLQLASHVREQYF | TGTGCCAGCAGCTTACAACTAGCGAGCCATGTTCGCGAGCAGTACTTC
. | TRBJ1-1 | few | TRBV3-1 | CASSRGGSTEAFF | TGTGCCAGCAGCCGAGGGGGTAGCACTGAAGCTTTCTTT
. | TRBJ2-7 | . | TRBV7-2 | CASRLPSDTEQYF | TGTGCCAGCAGACTACCATCAGATACCGAGCAGTACTTC
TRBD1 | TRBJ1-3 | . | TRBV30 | CAWITGTGAGNTIYF | TGTGCCTGGATCACCGGGACAGGGGCTGGCAACACCATATATTTT
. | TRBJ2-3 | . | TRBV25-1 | CASSSQFTDTQYF | TGTGCCAGCAGTTCACAGTTCACAGATACGCAGTATTTT
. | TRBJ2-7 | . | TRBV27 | CASSPSTEYYEQYF | TGTGCCAGCAGTCCGTCGACAGAGTACTACGAGCAGTACTTC
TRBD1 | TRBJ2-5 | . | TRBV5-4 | CASRNRTGEETQYF | TGTGCCAGCAGAAACAGGACAGGGGAAGAGACCCAGTACTTC
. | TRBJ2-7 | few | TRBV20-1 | CSARDSWEQYF | TGCAGTGCTAGAGATTCCTGGGAGCAGTACTTC
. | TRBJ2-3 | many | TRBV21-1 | CAGPSGGFKRRDTQYF | TGTGCCGGACCTAGCGGGGGTTTCAAACGCAGAGATACGCAGTATTTT
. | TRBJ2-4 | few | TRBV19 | CASKPGRAKNIQYF | TGTGCCAGTAAGCCGGGGAGAGCCAAAAACATTCAGTACTTC
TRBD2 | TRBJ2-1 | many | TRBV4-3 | CASSQIRDGGNEQFF | TGCGCCAGCAGCCAGATAAGGGACGGGGGGAATGAGCAGTTCTTC
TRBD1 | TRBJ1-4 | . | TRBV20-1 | CSASHSGTGKEKLFF | TGCAGTGCTAGCCATTCCGGGACAGGGAAGGAAAAACTGTTTTTT
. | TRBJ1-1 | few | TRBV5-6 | CASSLGPVNTEAFF | TGTGCCAGCAGCTTGGGCCCCGTGAACACTGAAGCTTTCTTT
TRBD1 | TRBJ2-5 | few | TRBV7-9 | CASSRDRETQYF | TGTGCCAGCAGCCGGGACAGAGAGACCCAGTACTTC
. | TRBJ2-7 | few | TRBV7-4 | CASSLVGGDIGPYEQYF | TGTGCCAGCAGCTTAGTAGGGGGGGACATCGGTCCCTACGAGCAGTACTTC
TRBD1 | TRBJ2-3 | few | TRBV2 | CASSDDRGRTTDTQYF | TGTGCCAGCAGTGACGACAGGGGGCGCACCACAGATACGCAGTATTTT
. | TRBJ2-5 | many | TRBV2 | CASYRHGLHQETQYF | TGTGCCAGTTACCGACACGGACTACACCAAGAGACCCAGTACTTC
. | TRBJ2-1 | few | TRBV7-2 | CASSPYGGEQFF | TGTGCCAGCAGCCCATATGGGGGTGAGCAGTTCTTC
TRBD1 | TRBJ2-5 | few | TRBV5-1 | CASSVQGTQETQYF | TGCGCCAGCAGCGTACAGGGGACCCAAGAGACCCAGTACTTC
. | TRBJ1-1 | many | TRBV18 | CASSPYNIEGTEAFF | TGTGCCAGCTCACCGTACAATATCGAGGGCACTGAAGCTTTCTTT
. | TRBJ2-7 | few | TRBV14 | CASSQDVPWGPDLEQYF | TGTGCCAGCAGCCAAGACGTACCCTGGGGGCCTGATCTCGAGCAGTACTTC
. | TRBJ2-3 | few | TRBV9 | CASSVGSSSGRDTQYF | TGTGCCAGCAGCGTAGGCTCGAGCTCGGGAAGGGATACGCAGTATTTT
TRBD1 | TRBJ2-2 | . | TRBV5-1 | CASSLRQGDTGELFF | TGCGCCAGCAGCTTGAGACAGGGGGACACCGGGGAGCTGTTTTTT
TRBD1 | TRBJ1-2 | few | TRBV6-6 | CASSYSRTGTAYTF | TGTGCCAGCAGTTACTCTAGGACAGGAACTGCCTACACCTTC
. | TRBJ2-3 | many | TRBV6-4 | CASSTGGGSSDTQYF | TGTGCCAGCAGTACCGGCGGGGGCAGCTCAGATACGCAGTATTTT
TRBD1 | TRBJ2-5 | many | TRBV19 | CASSKTGEETQYF | TGTGCCAGTAGTAAGACAGGGGAAGAGACCCAGTACTTC
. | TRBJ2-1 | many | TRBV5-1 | CASSPSLSYNEQFF | TGCGCCAGCAGCCCGAGTCTCTCCTACAATGAGCAGTTCTTC
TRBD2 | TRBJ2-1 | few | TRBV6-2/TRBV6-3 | CASSYSLAGGFDEQFF | TGTGCCAGCAGTTACTCACTAGCGGGAGGATTCGATGAGCAGTTCTTC
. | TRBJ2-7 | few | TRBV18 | CASSPAGYYEQYF | TGTGCCAGCTCACCAGCAGGGTACTACGAGCAGTACTTC
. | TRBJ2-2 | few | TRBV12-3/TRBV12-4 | CASSLPRTVQNTGELFF | TGTGCCAGCAGTCTCCCGAGGACAGTGCAGAACACCGGGGAGCTGTTTTTT
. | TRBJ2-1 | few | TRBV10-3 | CAIKNTGSSYNEQFF | TGTGCCATCAAAAATACGGGGAGCTCCTACAATGAGCAGTTCTTC
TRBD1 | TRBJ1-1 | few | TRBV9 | CASSVGDRGRDTEAFF | TGTGCCAGCAGCGTAGGGGACAGGGGTAGGGACACTGAAGCTTTCTTT
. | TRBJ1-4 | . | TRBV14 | CASSQGKIKVVRNEKLFF | TGTGCCAGCAGCCAAGGAAAAATCAAGGTGGTGCGTAATGAAAAACTGTTTTTT
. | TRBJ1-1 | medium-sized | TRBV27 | CASSSGRITEAFF | TGTGCCAGCAGTTCGGGACGGATCACTGAAGCTTTCTTT
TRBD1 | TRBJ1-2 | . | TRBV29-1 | CSVVGQGARGYTF | TGCAGCGTGGTCGGACAGGGGGCTAGAGGCTACACCTTC
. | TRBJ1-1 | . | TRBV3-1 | CASSPVRQVSTEAFF | TGTGCCAGCAGCCCGGTTCGACAGGTGAGCACTGAAGCTTTCTTT
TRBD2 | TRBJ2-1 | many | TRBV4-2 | CASSQEWGTSGRASRNEQFF | TGTGCCAGCAGCCAAGAATGGGGGACTAGCGGGAGGGCCTCGCGGAATGAGCAGTTCTTC
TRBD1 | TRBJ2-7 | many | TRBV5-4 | CASSRRDSAYEQYF | TGTGCCAGCAGCCGTAGGGACAGCGCCTACGAGCAGTACTTC
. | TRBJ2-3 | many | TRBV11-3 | CATGGLAESGDTQYF | TGTGCCACCGGGGGCCTAGCGGAGTCGGGAGATACGCAGTATTTT
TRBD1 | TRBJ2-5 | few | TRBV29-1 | CSAGQVSVETQYF | TGCAGCGCCGGACAGGTTTCTGTGGAGACCCAGTACTTC
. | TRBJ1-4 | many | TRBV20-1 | CSARGHQGMHEKLFF | TGCAGTGCTAGAGGCCATCAGGGCATGCATGAAAAACTGTTTTTT